The 16 T cell receptor beta chains presented below share a single source sample, sequenced in a study of blood T cell repertoires in COVID-19. TCRdb's copy holds only in-frame clones and misses some; the assay was immunoSEQ multiplex PCR. The table includes about 150,000 clones, approximately 84% detected once. The sample taken for sequencing was peripheral blood. These receptors originate from a woman at least 80 years old with acute or convalescent COVID-19.

In regard to this clone: The sample has other DNA sequences that encode this CDR3 too. The chain combines TRBV11-2 with TRBJ1-1; D unclear. Germline V lookup: CDR1 SGHAT, CDR2 FQNNGV. V lost 1 base, J lost 2 bases, and 8 bases lay in between. The CDR3 has 14 residues. Here the CDR3 DNA reads TGTGCCAGCAGCTTAGTATTGGCAAACACTGAAGCTTTCTTT. Translating gives CASSLVLANTEAFF.

With regard to this clone: Distinct nucleotide sequences in the sample also encode this CDR3. The gene calls are TRBV27 and TRBJ2-5, with TRBD2 matching 7 bases. The V and J ends lost 0 bases and 1 base, in that order; junction bases with no gene match: 2. Germline V CDR1 and CDR2: MNHEY, SMNVEV (reference sequence). The CDR3 contains 15 residues. The CDR3 sequence: CASSLSGTTQETQYF. The CDR3, as DNA: TGTGCCAGCAGTTTATCAGGGACTACCCAAGAGACCCAGTACTTC.

The genes are TRBV6-5 and TRBJ2-3; TRBD2 matches 8 bases. The germline V gene encodes CDR1 MNHEY and CDR2 SVGAGI. V gave up 2 bases and J gave up 1 base; unmatched junction bases: 2. The CDR3 totals 15 residues. The DNA for the CDR3 is TGTGCCAGCAGTTACGGCGGGAGGCGCACAGATACGCAGTATTTT. It specifies CASSYGGRRTDTQYF.

CDR3 loop: CASRAGDLTEAFF. The CDR3 DNA is TGTGCCAGCAGGGCGGGAGACCTCACTGAAGCTTTCTTT. This rearrangement joins TRBV6-5 to TRBJ1-1; no clear D gene. Germline loops: CDR1 MNHEY, CDR2 SVGAGI. This CDR3 is 13 amino acids long. V gave up 6 bases and J gave up 4 bases, with 12 bases separating them.

This sequence joins TRBV9 and TRBJ1-6; no clear D gene. This CDR3 comprises 13 residues. CDR1 and CDR2 from the germline V gene are SGDLS and YYNGEE. Trimming took 3 bases from V and 7 from J, leaving 8 bases between them. The CDR3 sequence: CASSGTANSPLHF. CDR3 in DNA: TGTGCCAGCAGCGGGACTGCGAATTCACCCCTCCACTTT.

The CDR3 coding sequence is TGTGCCAGCAGTGACGGGGGGGGCATGGATACGCAGTATTTT. Translated, it gives CASSDGGGMDTQYF. The V call is TRBV6-1, the J call TRBJ2-3, with 8 bases fitting TRBD2. Germline-derived CDR1 and CDR2 are MNHNS and SASEGT. There are 14 residues in the CDR3. V was pared by 3 bases and J by 6 bases, with 5 bases of the junction left unmatched.

The chain links TRBV3-1 (or the pseudogene TRBV3-2) to TRBJ2-5, with no clear D. CDR1 and CDR2 from the germline V gene are LGHDT and YNNKEL (reference sequence). The germline V and J ends were trimmed by 3 bases and 1 base, with 6 bases remaining between them. This CDR3 has 13 amino acids. CDR3 residues: CASSHTVQETQYF. As DNA, the CDR3 is TGTGCCAGCAGCCATACTGTCCAAGAGACCCAGTACTTC.

The chain employs TRBV3-1 (or the pseudogene TRBV3-2) and TRBJ2-7, with 9 positions matching TRBD1. Germline loops: CDR1 LGHDT, CDR2 YNNKEL (reference sequence). The ends lost 1 base at V and 3 bases at J; junction bases unmatched: 4. This CDR3 is 15 amino acids long. The CDR3 loop reads CASSQGLGQGYEQYF. In DNA, the CDR3 is TGTGCCAGCAGCCAAGGCCTGGGACAGGGCTACGAGCAGTACTTC.

The chain employs TRBV4-1 and TRBJ2-6; TRBD1 matches 8 bases. Germline CDR1 MGHRA, CDR2 YSYEKL. The CDR3 loop spans 18 amino acids. V was clipped by 1 base and J by 2 bases; unmatched bases: 7. The CDR3: CASSQGGRGRTGANVLTF. The CDR3 bases are TGCGCCAGCAGCCAAGGGGGCAGGGGGCGAACTGGGGCCAACGTCCTGACTTTC.

This clone was seen only once. The chain couples TRBV28 to TRBJ2-7; 12 bases fit TRBD2. The germline CDR1 and CDR2 sequences are MDHEN and SYDVKM. With V trimmed by 6 bases and J by 0 bases, 3 bases remained unmatched. This CDR3 contains 15 residues. CDR3 residues: CASSRTSGVSYEQYF. The CDR3 nucleotides read TGTGCCAGCAGCCGGACTAGCGGGGTCTCCTACGAGCAGTACTTC.

This clone was seen a handful of times. The rearrangement joins TRBV18 to TRBJ2-7, with TRBD1 identical over 9 bases. Losses at the gene ends were 3 bases for V and 6 bases for J; bases not matched to a gene: 6. This CDR3 has 14 amino acids. Per germline, CDR1 KGHSH and CDR2 LQKENI. This chain's CDR3 is CASSPGQGVPEQYF. For the CDR3, the DNA is TGTGCCAGCTCACCGGGACAGGGAGTGCCCGAGCAGTACTTC.

This chain uses TRBV4-1 with TRBJ2-7, with D possibly TRBD2 on 7 matching bases. Per germline, CDR1 MGHRA and CDR2 YSYEKL. V was cut by 10 bases and J by 4 bases, with 17 bases left in between. CDR3 size: 13 residues. This CDR3 reads CATRGGGSYEQYF. The CDR3 DNA reads as TGCGCCACCCGGGGCGGGGGCTCTTACGAGCAGTACTTC.

The chain combines TRBV6-5 with TRBJ2-7; the match to TRBD1 covers 8 bases. The V gene end was trimmed by 2 bases and the J gene end by 3 bases; junction bases not matched to a gene: 9. CDR3 length equals 16 residues. Germline lookup yields CDR1 MNHEY and CDR2 SVGAGI. For the CDR3, the DNA is TGTGCCAGCAGTTACAGCTGGACAGGGAGTGGCTACGAGCAGTACTTC. It specifies CASSYSWTGSGYEQYF.

This chain uses TRBV7-9 with TRBJ1-2, with D maybe TRBD1 (6 bases). Germline-derived CDR1 and CDR2 are SEHNR and FQNEAQ (reference sequence). The CDR3 loop spans 13 amino acids. V lost 2 bases and J lost 8, with 12 bases in between. CDR3 in amino acids: CASSLIQGEGYTF. DNA for the CDR3: TGTGCCAGCAGCTTAATACAGGGAGAAGGCTACACCTTC.

The chain has TRBV7-9 and TRBJ2-2; 7 bases are a match to TRBD1. The ends lost 5 bases at V and 4 bases at J; junction bases unmatched: 7. Germline CDR1 SEHNR, CDR2 FQNEAQ (reference sequence). The CDR3 totals 15 residues. The chain's CDR3 is CASSQDRFITGELFF. For the CDR3, the DNA is TGTGCCAGCAGCCAGGACAGGTTTATCACCGGGGAGCTGTTTTTT.

The sample holds a few counts of this clone. The CDR3 region is CASSEASGAEAFF. The CDR3 nucleotides read TGTGCCAGCAGTGAAGCTTCAGGGGCTGAAGCTTTCTTT. The chain has TRBV6-1 and TRBJ1-1; a weak D match, TRBD1 (6 bases). Trimming pared 0 bases from V and 6 bases from J, leaving 8 bases between. The CDR3 extends over 13 amino acids. Germline V gene data show CDR1 as MNHNS and CDR2 as SASEGT.